The TCR beta chain described here comes from a study of shared clonotypes between healthy human individuals. The CDR3 consists of 16 residues. In germline, CDR1 is PRHDT, CDR2 FYEKMQ (reference sequence). The V segment lost 5 bases and the J segment 7 bases; nucleotides outside the gene matches: 6. Every unsorted PBMC PCR replicate was loaded with about 300 ng DNA, roughly 30,000 T cell genomes. DNA from unsorted PBMC was sequenced on ten immunoSEQ deep assay plates. Sequencing was performed with immunoSEQ multiplex PCR; in TCRdb, only in-frame clones are kept and a portion is missing. The data show about 480,000 clones, about four fifths seen once.

The chain links TRBV13 to TRBJ2-1; 15 bases agree with TRBD2. The receptor's source is a woman aged 40 to 50 in good health. Some clones in this sample may be carry-over from other donors' samples. Sequencing was performed on PBMCs. Written as DNA, the CDR3 is TGTGCCAGCAGCACTACCGGGACTAGCGGGGGGAATGAGCAGTTCTTC. Translation: CASSTTGTSGGNEQFF.